This T cell receptor (beta chain) was identified in a study of post-analysis software for immune sequencing data. About the research overall: Relapsing-remitting, secondary progressive and progressive-relapsing forms made up the multiple sclerosis disease courses. Study results and limitations: The F measure placed samples prepared in the same batch into strongly shared clusters. The normalized Chao1 diversity of multiple sclerosis patients was significantly lower than that of controls.

Unique molecular identifiers tagged the TCR beta cDNA libraries. Some 500,000 cDNA molecules were obtained per 1 to 10 million input T cells. From the PCR reads, TCRdb called clonotypes with MiXCR, one entry per CDR3 protein. This table holds around 260,000 distinct CDR3 sequences, 36% found once. This clonotype was counted ten times or more. What it binds is not known. The source material was blood. This sequence originates from a girl between 10 and 17 years old with multiple sclerosis.

In nucleotides, the CDR3 is TGTGCCAGCAGTGGGACAGGGGCGGAGAGAACAGATACGCAGTATTTT. It yields the protein CASSGTGAERTDTQYF. The chain recombines TRBV6-1 with TRBJ2-3, with TRBD1 identical over 9 bases. The CDR3 covers 16 residues. Unmatched junction bases numbered 8, after V lost 4 bases and J lost 3 bases. Germline V gene lookup returns CDR1 MNHNS and CDR2 SASEGT.